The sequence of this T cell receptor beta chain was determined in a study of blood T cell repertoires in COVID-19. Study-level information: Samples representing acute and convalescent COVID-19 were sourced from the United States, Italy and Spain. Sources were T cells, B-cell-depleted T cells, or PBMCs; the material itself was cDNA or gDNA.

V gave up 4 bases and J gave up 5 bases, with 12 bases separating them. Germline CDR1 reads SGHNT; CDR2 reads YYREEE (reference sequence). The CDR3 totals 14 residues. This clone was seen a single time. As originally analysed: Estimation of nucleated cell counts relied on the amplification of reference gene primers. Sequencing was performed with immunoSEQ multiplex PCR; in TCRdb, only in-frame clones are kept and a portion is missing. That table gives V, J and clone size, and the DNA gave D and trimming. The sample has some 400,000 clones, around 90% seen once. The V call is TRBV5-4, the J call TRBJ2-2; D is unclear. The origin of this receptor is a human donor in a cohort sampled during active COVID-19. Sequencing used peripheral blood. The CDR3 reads CASSLNGITGELFF. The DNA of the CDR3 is TGTGCCAGCAGCCTGAACGGTATTACCGGGGAGCTGTTTTTT.